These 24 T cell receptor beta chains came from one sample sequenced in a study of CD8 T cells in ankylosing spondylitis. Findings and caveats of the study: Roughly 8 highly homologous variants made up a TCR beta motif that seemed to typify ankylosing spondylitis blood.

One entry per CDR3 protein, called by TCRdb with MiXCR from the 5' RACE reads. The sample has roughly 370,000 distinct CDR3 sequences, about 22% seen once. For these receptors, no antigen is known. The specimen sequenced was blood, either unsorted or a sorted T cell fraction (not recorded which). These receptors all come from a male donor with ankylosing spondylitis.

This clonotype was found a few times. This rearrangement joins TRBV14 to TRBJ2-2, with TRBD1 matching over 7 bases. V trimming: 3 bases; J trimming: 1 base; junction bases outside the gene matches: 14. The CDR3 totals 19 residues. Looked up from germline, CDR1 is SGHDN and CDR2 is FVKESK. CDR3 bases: TGTGCCAGCAGCCATGTGGGACAGTACCTTTATGTGAACACCGGGGAGCTGTTTTTT. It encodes CASSHVGQYLYVNTGELFF.

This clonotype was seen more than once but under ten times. Here the CDR3 DNA reads TGTGCCAGCACAGGGGCCCCCCAAGAGACCCAGTACTTC. This gives the protein CASTGAPQETQYF. The chain joins TRBV25-1 to TRBJ2-5, with D possibly being TRBD1 (6 bases). V was cut by 7 bases and J by 1 base, with 10 bases left in between. Germline lookup yields CDR1 MGHDK and CDR2 SYGVNS. This CDR3 spans 13 amino acids. Full variable domain (outside the CDR3, taken from reference TRBV25-1 and TRBJ2-5): EADIYQTPRYLVIGTGKKITLECSQTMGHDKMYWYQQDPGMELHLIHYSYGVNSTEKGDLSSESTVSRIRTEHFPLTLESARPSHTSQYLCASTGAPQETQYFGPGTRLLVL.

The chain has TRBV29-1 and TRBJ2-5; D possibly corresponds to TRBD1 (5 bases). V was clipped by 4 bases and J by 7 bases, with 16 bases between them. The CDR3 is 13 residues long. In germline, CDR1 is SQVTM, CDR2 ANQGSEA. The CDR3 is CSVGTSPAVTQYF. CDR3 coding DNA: TGCAGCGTTGGGACAAGCCCTGCGGTGACCCAGTACTTC. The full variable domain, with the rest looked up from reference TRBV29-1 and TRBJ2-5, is SAVISQKPSRDICQRGTSLTIQCQVDSQVTMMFWYRQQPGQSLTLIATANQGSEATYESGFVIDKFPISRPNLTFSTLTVSNMSPEDSSIYLCSVGTSPAVTQYFGPGTRLLVL.

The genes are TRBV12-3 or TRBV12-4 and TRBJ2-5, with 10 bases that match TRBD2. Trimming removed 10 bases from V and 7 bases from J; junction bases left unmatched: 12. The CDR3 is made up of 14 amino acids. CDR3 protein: CATRRLAGEMTQYF. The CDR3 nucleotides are TGTGCCACCCGGCGGCTAGCGGGAGAGATGACCCAGTACTTC.

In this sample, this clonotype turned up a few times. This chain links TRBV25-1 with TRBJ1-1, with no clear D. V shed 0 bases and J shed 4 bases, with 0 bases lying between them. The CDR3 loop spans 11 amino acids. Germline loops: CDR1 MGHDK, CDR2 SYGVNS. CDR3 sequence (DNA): TGTGCCAGCAGTGAATACACTGAAGCTTTCTTT. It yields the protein CASSEYTEAFF.

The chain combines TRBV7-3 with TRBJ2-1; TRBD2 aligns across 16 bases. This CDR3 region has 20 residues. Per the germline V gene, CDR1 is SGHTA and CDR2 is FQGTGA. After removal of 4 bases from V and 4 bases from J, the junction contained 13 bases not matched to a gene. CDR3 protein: CASSYPGLAGGPLSYNEQFF. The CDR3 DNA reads TGTGCCAGCAGCTACCCGGGACTAGCGGGAGGGCCTCTGTCGTACAATGAGCAGTTCTTC.

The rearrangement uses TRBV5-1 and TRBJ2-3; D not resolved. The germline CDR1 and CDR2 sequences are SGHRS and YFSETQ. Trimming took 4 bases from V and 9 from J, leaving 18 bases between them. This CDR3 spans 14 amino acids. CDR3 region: CASSIDTSGMTQYF. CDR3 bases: TGCGCCAGCAGCATCGACACTTCTGGAATGACGCAGTATTTT.

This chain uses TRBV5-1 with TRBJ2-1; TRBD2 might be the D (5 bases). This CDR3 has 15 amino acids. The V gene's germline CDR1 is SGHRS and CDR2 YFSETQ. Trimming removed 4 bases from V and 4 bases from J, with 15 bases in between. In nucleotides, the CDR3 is TGCGCCAGCAGCCCCATGTCTTCGGGGTACAATGAGCAGTTCTTC. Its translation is CASSPMSSGYNEQFF. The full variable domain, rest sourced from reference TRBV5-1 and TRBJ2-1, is KAGVTQTPRYLIKTRGQQVTLSCSPISGHRSVSWYQQTPGQGLQFLFEYFSETQRNKGNFPGRFSGRQFSNSRSEMNVSTLELGDSALYLCASSPMSSGYNEQFFGPGTRLTVL.

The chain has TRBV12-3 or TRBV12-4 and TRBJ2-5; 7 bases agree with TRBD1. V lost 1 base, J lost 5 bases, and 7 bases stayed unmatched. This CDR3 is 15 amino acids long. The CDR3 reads CASSLGDSRGETQYF. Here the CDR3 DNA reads TGTGCCAGCAGTTTAGGGGACAGTAGGGGGGAGACCCAGTACTTC.

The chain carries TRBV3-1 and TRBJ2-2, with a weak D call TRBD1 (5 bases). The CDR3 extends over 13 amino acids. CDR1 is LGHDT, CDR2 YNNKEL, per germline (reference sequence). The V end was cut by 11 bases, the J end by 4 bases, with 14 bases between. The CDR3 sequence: CASTRQSTGELFF. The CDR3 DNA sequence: TGTGCCTCAACTCGACAGAGCACCGGGGAGCTGTTTTTT.

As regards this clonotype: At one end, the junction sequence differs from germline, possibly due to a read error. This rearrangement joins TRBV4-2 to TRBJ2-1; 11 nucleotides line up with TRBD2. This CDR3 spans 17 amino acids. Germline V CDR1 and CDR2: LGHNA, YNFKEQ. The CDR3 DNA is TGTACCAGCAGCCTAAACCCGGGACTAGCGGCCTACAATGAGCAGTTCTTC. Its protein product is CTSSLNPGLAAYNEQFF.

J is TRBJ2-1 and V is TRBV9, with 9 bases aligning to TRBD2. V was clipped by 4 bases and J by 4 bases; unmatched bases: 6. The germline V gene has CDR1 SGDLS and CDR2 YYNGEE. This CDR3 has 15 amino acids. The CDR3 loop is CASSTGLALYNEQFF. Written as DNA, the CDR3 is TGTGCCAGCAGCACCGGACTAGCGCTTTACAATGAGCAGTTCTTC.

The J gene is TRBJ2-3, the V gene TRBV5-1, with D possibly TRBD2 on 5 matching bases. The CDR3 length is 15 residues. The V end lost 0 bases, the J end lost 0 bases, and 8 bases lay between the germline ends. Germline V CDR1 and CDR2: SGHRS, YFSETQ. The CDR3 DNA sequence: TGCGCCAGCAGCTTGGTAGCGCGGAGCACAGATACGCAGTATTTT. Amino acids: CASSLVARSTDTQYF. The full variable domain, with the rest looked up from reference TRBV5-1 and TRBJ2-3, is KAGVTQTPRYLIKTRGQQVTLSCSPISGHRSVSWYQQTPGQGLQFLFEYFSETQRNKGNFPGRFSGRQFSNSRSEMNVSTLELGDSALYLCASSLVARSTDTQYFGPGTRLTVL.

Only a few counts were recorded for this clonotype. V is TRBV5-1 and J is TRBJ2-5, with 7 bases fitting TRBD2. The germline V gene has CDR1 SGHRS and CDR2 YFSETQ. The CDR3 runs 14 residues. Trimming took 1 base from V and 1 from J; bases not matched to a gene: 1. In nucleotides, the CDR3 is TGCGCCAGCAGCTTGAGGGAGGGCCAAGAGACCCAGTACTTC. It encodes CASSLREGQETQYF.

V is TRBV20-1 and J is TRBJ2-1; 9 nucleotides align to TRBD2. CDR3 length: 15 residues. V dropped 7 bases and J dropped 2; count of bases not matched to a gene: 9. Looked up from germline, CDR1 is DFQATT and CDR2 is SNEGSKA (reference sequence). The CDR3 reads CSGGGAGGPYNEQFF. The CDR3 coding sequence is TGCAGTGGGGGGGGAGCGGGAGGACCCTACAATGAGCAGTTCTTC.

The CDR3 DNA follows: TGTGCCAGCAGCCGGAGTCATGAGGTGGCCTTCGGCTACACCTTC. It is translated as CASSRSHEVAFGYTF. The J gene is TRBJ1-2, the V gene TRBV27; D is unresolved. Germline V lookup: CDR1 MNHEY, CDR2 SMNVEV (reference sequence). Trimming left V 6 bases short and J 8 bases short, with 22 bases between. The CDR3 is made up of 15 amino acids.

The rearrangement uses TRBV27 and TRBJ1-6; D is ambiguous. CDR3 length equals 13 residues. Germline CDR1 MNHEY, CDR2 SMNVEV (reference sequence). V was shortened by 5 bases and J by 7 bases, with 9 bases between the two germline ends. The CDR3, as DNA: TGTGCCAGCAGTGGACGAAGGAATTCACCCCTCCACTTT. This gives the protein CASSGRRNSPLHF.

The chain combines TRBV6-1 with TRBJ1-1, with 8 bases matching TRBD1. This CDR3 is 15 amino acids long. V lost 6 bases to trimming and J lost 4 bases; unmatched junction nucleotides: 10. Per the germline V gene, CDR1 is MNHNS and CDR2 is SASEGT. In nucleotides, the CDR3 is TGTGCCAGCAGATCTTTACCAGGGGGCGGCACTGAAGCTTTCTTT. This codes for CASRSLPGGGTEAFF.

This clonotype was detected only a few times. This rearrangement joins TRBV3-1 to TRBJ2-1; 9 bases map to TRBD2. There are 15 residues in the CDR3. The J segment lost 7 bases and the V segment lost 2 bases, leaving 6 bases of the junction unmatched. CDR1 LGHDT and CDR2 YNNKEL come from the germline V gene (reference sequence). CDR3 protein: CASSQYSLAGNEQFF. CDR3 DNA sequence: TGTGCCAGCAGCCAATATAGCCTAGCGGGAAATGAGCAGTTCTTC.

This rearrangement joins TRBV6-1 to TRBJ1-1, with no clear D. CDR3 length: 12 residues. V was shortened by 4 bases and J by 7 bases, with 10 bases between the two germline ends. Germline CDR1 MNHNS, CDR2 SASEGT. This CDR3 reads CASSAGVGEAFF. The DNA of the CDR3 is TGTGCCAGCAGTGCTGGCGTTGGTGAAGCTTTCTTT.

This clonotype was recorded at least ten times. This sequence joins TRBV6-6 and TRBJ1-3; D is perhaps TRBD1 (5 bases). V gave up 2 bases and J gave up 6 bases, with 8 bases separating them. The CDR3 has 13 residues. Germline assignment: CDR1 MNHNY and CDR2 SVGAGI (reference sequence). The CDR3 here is CASSYQGLNTIYF. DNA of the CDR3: TGTGCCAGCAGTTACCAGGGTTTAAACACCATATATTTT.

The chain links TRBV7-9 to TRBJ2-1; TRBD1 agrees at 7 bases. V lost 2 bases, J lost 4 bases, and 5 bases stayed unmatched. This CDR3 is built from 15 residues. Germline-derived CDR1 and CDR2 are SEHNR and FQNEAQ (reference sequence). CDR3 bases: TGTGCCAGCAGCTTAAGGGGGACAGAGTACAATGAGCAGTTCTTC. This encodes CASSLRGTEYNEQFF.

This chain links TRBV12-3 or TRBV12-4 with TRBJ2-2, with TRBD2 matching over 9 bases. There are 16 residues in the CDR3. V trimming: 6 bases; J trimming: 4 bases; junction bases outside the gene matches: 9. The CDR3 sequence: CASSPVREGRTGELFF. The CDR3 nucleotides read TGTGCCAGCAGCCCTGTGCGGGAGGGCCGCACCGGGGAGCTGTTTTTT.

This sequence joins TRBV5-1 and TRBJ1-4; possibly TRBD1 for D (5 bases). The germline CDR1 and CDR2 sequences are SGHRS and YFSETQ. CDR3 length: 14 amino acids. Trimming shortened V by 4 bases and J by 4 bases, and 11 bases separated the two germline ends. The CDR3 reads CASSRDGFNEKLFF. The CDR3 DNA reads TGCGCCAGCAGCAGGGACGGTTTTAATGAAAAACTGTTTTTT. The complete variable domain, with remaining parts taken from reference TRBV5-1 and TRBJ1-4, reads KAGVTQTPRYLIKTRGQQVTLSCSPISGHRSVSWYQQTPGQGLQFLFEYFSETQRNKGNFPGRFSGRQFSNSRSEMNVSTLELGDSALYLCASSRDGFNEKLFFGSGTQLSVL.